This is a list of T cell receptor beta chains from one sample in a study of prognosis after radiotherapy for stage I lung cancer. TCRdb used MiXCR to reprocess the multiplex PCR reads, holding one entry per CDR3 protein. The sample has roughly 25,000 distinct CDR3 sequences; roughly 30% are singletons. The specimen was PBMCs, collected before or after stereotactic body radiation therapy (not recorded which). Receptor source: a donor aged 50 or older with non-small cell lung cancer. The CDR3 runs from the conserved cysteine through the conserved F or W. The order of the fields is clone size, D gene, V gene, J gene, CDR3 protein, CDR3 DNA. The D gene is left open where the match is weak. Some rows mark clone size as missing; the rest say once, few, many or name a class of expanded clone.

size: -
D: -
V: TRBV10-3
J: TRBJ1-2
CDR3: CAISGGSVANYGYTF
DNA: TGTGCCATCAGTGGTGGTTCGGTGGCTAACTATGGCTACACCTTC

size: many
D: -
V: TRBV6-4
J: TRBJ2-1
CDR3: CASSDSPGAQGHEQFF
DNA: TGTGCCAGCAGTGACAGCCCTGGGGCCCAGGGGCATGAGCAGTTCTTC

size: -
D: TRBD1
V: TRBV25-1
J: TRBJ2-7
CDR3: CASSESDRDYEQYF
DNA: TGTGCCAGCAGTGAATCCGACAGGGACTACGAGCAGTACTTC

size: many
D: -
V: TRBV11-2
J: TRBJ2-7
CDR3: CASSSEGGTGYEQYF
DNA: TGTGCCAGCAGCTCCGAGGGAGGGACAGGCTACGAGCAGTACTTC

size: medium-sized
D: -
V: TRBV6-2/TRBV6-3
J: TRBJ2-7
CDR3: CASSYRGGAYEQYF
DNA: TGTGCCAGCAGTTACCGTGGGGGAGCATACGAGCAGTACTTC

size: many
D: TRBD1
V: TRBV20-1
J: TRBJ1-5
CDR3: CSATRDSIPNQPQHF
DNA: TGCAGTGCTACCCGGGACAGCATTCCAAATCAGCCCCAGCATTTT

size: many
D: -
V: TRBV2
J: TRBJ2-1
CDR3: CASSARGSSYNEQFF
DNA: TGTGCCAGCAGTGCTAGGGGGAGCTCCTACAATGAGCAGTTCTTC

size: -
D: -
V: TRBV20-1
J: TRBJ1-5
CDR3: CSARDDGKVNQPQHF
DNA: TGCAGTGCTAGAGATGATGGGAAGGTCAATCAGCCCCAGCATTTT

size: -
D: -
V: TRBV6-1
J: TRBJ2-1
CDR3: CASSEAVTYRMGHNEQFF
DNA: TGTGCCAGCAGTGAAGCGGTTACCTATCGGATGGGGCACAATGAGCAGTTCTTC

size: -
D: TRBD1
V: TRBV5-8
J: TRBJ2-5
CDR3: CASSVPGQGQDTQYF
DNA: TGTGCCAGCAGCGTCCCGGGACAGGGACAAGATACCCAGTACTTC

size: medium-sized
D: TRBD1
V: TRBV5-1
J: TRBJ2-7
CDR3: CASSLGTGGYEQYF
DNA: TGCGCCAGCAGCTTGGGGACAGGGGGATACGAGCAGTACTTC

size: many
D: -
V: TRBV3-1
J: TRBJ2-7
CDR3: CASSQDVGLLSYEQYF
DNA: TGTGCCAGCAGCCAAGATGTGGGACTTCTCTCCTACGAGCAGTACTTC

size: -
D: TRBD2
V: TRBV20-1
J: TRBJ2-7
CDR3: CSAVGGVSYEQYF
DNA: TGCAGTGCCGTGGGGGGGGTGAGTTACGAGCAGTACTTC

size: many
D: -
V: TRBV5-1
J: TRBJ1-1
CDR3: CASTTHAGGEAFF
DNA: TGCGCCAGCACCACCCACGCCGGAGGTGAAGCTTTCTTT

size: many
D: TRBD1
V: TRBV5-1
J: TRBJ1-1
CDR3: CASRGQGGNTEAFF
DNA: TGCGCCAGCAGGGGACAGGGTGGGAACACTGAAGCTTTCTTT

size: many
D: -
V: TRBV20-1
J: TRBJ2-5
CDR3: CSARASNQETQYF
DNA: TGCAGTGCTAGGGCTAGCAACCAAGAGACCCAGTACTTC

size: many
D: -
V: TRBV19
J: TRBJ1-4
CDR3: CASSRDNEKLFF
DNA: TGTGCCAGTAGCCGAGATAATGAAAAACTGTTTTTT

size: many
D: TRBD2
V: TRBV5-1
J: TRBJ2-7
CDR3: CASSEGLAREQYF
DNA: TGCGCCAGCAGCGAGGGACTAGCGCGAGAGCAGTACTTC

size: medium-sized
D: -
V: TRBV28
J: TRBJ1-5
CDR3: CASSPRRGDTYQPQHF
DNA: TGTGCCAGCAGTCCCCGGAGAGGGGATACATATCAGCCCCAGCATTTT

size: -
D: -
V: TRBV19
J: TRBJ2-3
CDR3: CASSIDYKATDTQYF
DNA: TGTGCCAGTAGTATAGACTATAAAGCGACAGATACGCAGTATTTT

size: many
D: TRBD1
V: TRBV9
J: TRBJ1-2
CDR3: CASSTRTGTKGYTF
DNA: TGTGCCAGCAGCACCCGGACAGGGACAAAGGGCTACACCTTC

size: many
D: TRBD2
V: TRBV19
J: TRBJ2-1
CDR3: CASSPIRTSGGNEQFF
DNA: TGTGCCAGTAGCCCAATCCGGACTAGCGGGGGCAATGAGCAGTTCTTC

size: many
D: TRBD2
V: TRBV5-1
J: TRBJ2-3
CDR3: CASSLSGTRSTDTQYF
DNA: TGCGCCAGCAGCTTGTCCGGGACTAGGAGCACAGATACGCAGTATTTT

size: -
D: -
V: TRBV6-1
J: TRBJ1-5
CDR3: CASSLGQGRNQPHHF
DNA: TGTGCCAGCAGCCTGGGTCAGGGGCGGAATCAGCCCCATCATTTT

size: many
D: -
V: TRBV6-5
J: TRBJ1-3
CDR3: CASSYEDGIYSGNTIYF
DNA: TGTGCCAGCAGTTACGAGGACGGCATTTACTCTGGAAACACCATATATTTT

size: many
D: -
V: TRBV19
J: TRBJ2-7
CDR3: CASSEGRGNEQYF
DNA: TGTGCCAGTAGTGAGGGACGGGGGAACGAGCAGTACTTC

size: many
D: TRBD2
V: TRBV28
J: TRBJ2-3
CDR3: CASSPRRGGTITQYF
DNA: TGTGCCAGCAGTCCCCGCCGGGGGGGTACGATTACGCAGTATTTT

size: -
D: TRBD1
V: TRBV12-5
J: TRBJ2-2
CDR3: CASGIAGGAVTGELFF
DNA: TGTGCTAGTGGGATTGCAGGGGGCGCGGTCACCGGGGAGCTGTTTTTT

size: -
D: -
V: TRBV29-1
J: TRBJ1-2
CDR3: CSVESGAGGYGYTF
DNA: TGCAGCGTGGAGTCCGGGGCTGGCGGCTATGGCTACACCTTC

size: many
D: -
V: TRBV20-1
J: TRBJ2-7
CDR3: CSAIQGLGEQYF
DNA: TGCAGTGCTATACAGGGTCTGGGCGAGCAGTACTTC

size: many
D: TRBD1
V: TRBV30
J: TRBJ2-3
CDR3: CAWSGQGAGEGTDTQYF
DNA: TGTGCCTGGAGTGGACAGGGGGCTGGGGAGGGCACAGATACGCAGTATTTT

size: many
D: -
V: TRBV6-1
J: TRBJ2-2
CDR3: CASWMVGGELFF
DNA: TGTGCCAGCTGGATGGTTGGCGGGGAGCTGTTTTTT

size: many
D: TRBD1
V: TRBV11-2
J: TRBJ1-2
CDR3: CASSPRTGGQNLYGYTF
DNA: TGTGCCAGCAGCCCACGGACAGGGGGCCAAAACCTCTATGGCTACACCTTC

size: many
D: -
V: TRBV9
J: TRBJ1-6
CDR3: CASSVGTLRNSPLHF
DNA: TGTGCCAGCAGCGTGGGGACACTAAGGAATTCACCCCTCCACTTT